The clone carrying this T cell receptor (beta chain) came up a few times. Its antigen is still unknown. The data were taken from a study of T cell repertoires in cytomegalovirus infection. Overall study: HLA-C-restricted CMV epitopes, recently identified, and well-studied HLA-B-restricted ones were used by the study. Public TCR beta signatures indicated both CMV infection and matching HLA type. The study's findings and limits: People with CMV and the relevant HLA were identified by cumulative public TCR beta family frequency.

Trimming at V came to 2 bases and at J to 0 bases, leaving 6 bases not matched to a gene. Germline lookup yields CDR1 MNHNS and CDR2 SASEGT. The length of the CDR3 is 17 residues. MiXCR, run by TCRdb on the reads, gives a single entry per CDR3 protein. The data contain approximately 590,000 distinct CDR3 sequences, under 45% of them seen just once; the ten biggest clones take up more than 40%. Specimen: cultured PBMCs, collected from culture after CMV antigen stimulation. The clonotype was recovered from a human donor in good health (CMV status not recorded). Some clones in this sample may be carry-over from other donors' samples. This chain uses TRBV6-1 with TRBJ2-7, with TRBD1 matching 11 bases. The CDR3, as DNA: TGTGCCAGCAGTGAAATCCCCGGGACAGGGGGCTCCTACGAGCAGTACTTC. Its protein is CASSEIPGTGGSYEQYF.